The clone carrying this T cell receptor (beta chain) was detected many times. The sample comes from a study of blood T cells in healthy people across ages. This CDR3 spans 15 amino acids. The germline gives CDR1 MGHRA, CDR2 YSYEKL. V was clipped by 3 bases and J by 0 bases, with 12 bases between them. The authors ran a second PCR of about 6 to 11 cycles using a sample-barcoded 5' primer and a J-beta primer mix. A single record per CDR3 protein comes from TCRdb applying MiXCR to the 5' RACE reads. Among some 940,000 distinct CDR3 sequences, around 29% were seen once, and the ten largest hold roughly 10%. The data were also submitted as part of a second study, on T cells of mothers and their children.

Sequencing was carried out using blood. The chain links TRBV4-1 to TRBJ2-7; a possible D gene is TRBD2 (5 bases). This clonotype originated in a woman between 40 and 55 years old in good health. CDR3 sequence (DNA): TGCGCCAGCAGCCAGACCGGGGATAGCTCCTACGAGCAGTACTTC. Translation: CASSQTGDSSYEQYF.